Shown below are 21 T cell receptor beta chains from a single sample sequenced in a study of CD8+ T cells in alopecia areata. Reverse transcription of extracted RNA yielded cDNA, which provided the sequencing template. Profiling relied on immunoSEQ multiplex PCR, and the TCRdb table lists in-frame clones only, not all of them. The sample has about 200,000 clones, more than 45% seen once. The treatment denotes: oral pan-JAK inhibitor, 5-10 mg twice daily. The source was CD4+ T cells sorted from blood, collected at week 24, from a patient treated with tofacitinib. Every receptor here comes from a human donor with alopecia areata.

The rearrangement uses TRBV10-3 and TRBJ1-6, with TRBD1 matching 10 bases. Germline loops: CDR1 ENHRY, CDR2 SYGVKD. The CDR3 covers 17 residues. J lost 7 bases, V lost 4 bases, and 10 bases had no gene match. The CDR3 nucleotides read TGTGCCATCAGTGTCCGGGACAGGGGAAAGGACAATTCACCCCTCCACTTT. Protein: CAISVRDRGKDNSPLHF.

This clone was seen more than once but under ten times. V usage is TRBV27 and J usage is TRBJ1-6; D gene unclear. The ends were cut back, 4 bases at V and 9 bases at J, with 13 bases in the middle. The CDR3 is made up of 14 amino acids. The germline gives CDR1 MNHEY, CDR2 SMNVEV (reference sequence). CDR3 protein: CASSYWEAGSPLHF. The CDR3 DNA reads TGTGCCAGCAGTTATTGGGAAGCGGGTTCACCCCTCCACTTT.

The V call is TRBV7-9, the J call TRBJ1-2; no clear D gene. V shed 2 bases and J shed 3 bases, with 4 bases lying between them. The length of the CDR3 is 12 residues. Germline-derived CDR1 and CDR2 are SEHNR and FQNEAQ (reference sequence). This chain's CDR3 is CASSLQDYGYTF. In DNA form, the CDR3 reads TGTGCCAGCAGCTTACAAGACTATGGCTACACCTTC.

V and J are TRBV4-1 and TRBJ2-5; a weak D match, TRBD2 (6 bases). Germline lookup yields CDR1 MGHRA and CDR2 YSYEKL. The CDR3 runs 14 residues. The V and J ends lost 3 bases and 4 bases respectively, with 12 bases between them. The CDR3 DNA reads TGCGCCAGCAGCCACGGGACTCCCGGAGAGACCCAGTACTTC. Encoded protein: CASSHGTPGETQYF.

The chain has TRBV29-1 and TRBJ1-2; 7 bases fit TRBD1. Germline values: CDR1 SQVTM, CDR2 ANQGSEA. Trimming took 7 bases from V and 0 from J; bases not matched to a gene: 5. This CDR3 contains 13 residues. DNA of the CDR3: TGCAGCGCGGGGACAGCTGCTAACTATGGCTACACCTTC. Translation: CSAGTAANYGYTF.

This clone was detected once. The chain combines TRBV21-1 with TRBJ1-6; TRBD1 is the table's D call, not checked against the DNA. TRBV21-1 is marked as a pseudogene. The CDR3 runs to 14 residues. The CDR3, as DNA: TGTGCCAGCAGCAGCAGGGGGGCGGAATCACCCCTCCACTTT. Translated, it gives CASSSRGAESPLHF.

V and J are TRBV30 and TRBJ1-2, with D unclear. This CDR3 spans 15 amino acids. With 0 bases removed from V and 2 bases from J, the gap between germline ends came to 13 bases. In germline, CDR1 is GTSNPN, CDR2 SVGIG (reference sequence). The DNA of the CDR3 is TGTGCCTGGAGTGTAGGCGGGGTCCCAAACTATGGCTACACCTTC. Amino acids: CAWSVGGVPNYGYTF.

This clone has a handful of counts. The CDR3 loop is CAISESGRASNEQFF. DNA of the CDR3: TGTGCCATCAGTGAGAGCGGGAGGGCCTCAAATGAGCAGTTCTTC. This chain joins TRBV10-3 and TRBJ2-1; 10 nucleotides match TRBD2. The germline V gene has CDR1 ENHRY and CDR2 SYGVKD. The V gene end was trimmed by 2 bases and the J gene end by 7 bases; junction bases not matched to a gene: 5. CDR3 length: 15 residues.

This chain links TRBV7-2 with TRBJ2-7; the match to TRBD2 covers 9 bases. Germline assignment: CDR1 SGHTA and CDR2 FQGNSA. This CDR3 is 15 amino acids long. The V gene end was trimmed by 5 bases and the J gene end by 7 bases; junction bases not matched to a gene: 12. The CDR3 here is CASSPRREGLREQYF. CDR3 sequence (DNA): TGTGCCAGCAGCCCGCGGCGGGAGGGCCTTCGAGAGCAGTACTTC.

The genes are TRBV5-1 and TRBJ2-7, with 9 bases that match TRBD2. There are 15 residues in the CDR3. Losses at the gene ends were 3 bases for V and 0 bases for J; bases not matched to a gene: 4. The germline gives CDR1 SGHRS, CDR2 YFSETQ. CDR3 sequence reads: CASSSQAGGSYEQYF. CDR3 nucleotide sequence: TGCGCCAGCAGCTCTCAAGCGGGGGGCTCCTACGAGCAGTACTTC.

The genes are TRBV9 and TRBJ1-2, with D perhaps TRBD1 (6 bases). With 2 bases removed from V and 3 bases from J, the gap between germline ends came to 11 bases. The CDR3 covers 14 residues. Germline CDR1 and CDR2: SGDLS and YYNGEE. CDR3 region: CASSVEQGDYGYTF. The CDR3 DNA reads as TGTGCCAGCAGCGTCGAACAGGGAGACTATGGCTACACCTTC.

V and J are TRBV29-1 and TRBJ1-1; TRBD1 matches at 7 bases. CDR3 length: 16 residues. Germline V lookup: CDR1 SQVTM, CDR2 ANQGSEA. J lost 4 bases, V lost 1 base, and 12 bases had no gene match. The CDR3 nucleotides are TGCAGCGTTGAAGGACAGGGTGGTAACTGGGGCACTGAAGCTTTCTTT. As protein: CSVEGQGGNWGTEAFF.

V is TRBV5-1 and J is TRBJ2-3; 10 positions agree with TRBD2. Unmatched junction bases numbered 7, after V lost 4 bases and J lost 5 bases. The CDR3 contains 15 residues. The germline V gene has CDR1 SGHRS and CDR2 YFSETQ. CDR3 sequence: CASSPGLATGDTQYF. CDR3 coding DNA: TGCGCCAGCAGCCCGGGACTAGCGACCGGAGATACGCAGTATTTT.

This rearrangement joins TRBV5-6 to TRBJ2-5; D gene uncertain. The germline gives CDR1 SGHDT, CDR2 YYEEEE. This CDR3 comprises 14 residues. V was shortened by 3 bases and J by 3 bases, with 12 bases between the two germline ends. CDR3 coding DNA: TGTGCCAGCAGCTATTTAGGCGGAGAAGAGACCCAGTACTTC. This codes for CASSYLGGEETQYF.

The CDR3 spells CASSQGTSGGSRNIQYF. In DNA, the CDR3 is TGCGCCAGCAGCCAAGGGACTAGCGGGGGCTCTAGAAACATTCAGTACTTC. This chain joins TRBV4-3 and TRBJ2-4; 13 nucleotides align to TRBD2. The V segment lost 1 base and the J segment 6 bases; nucleotides outside the gene matches: 6. The CDR3 consists of 17 residues. Germline V lookup: CDR1 LGHNA, CDR2 YSLEER.

The genes are TRBV27 and TRBJ1-4; 7 bases map to TRBD1. The CDR3 length is 14 residues. V dropped 7 bases and J dropped 9; count of bases not matched to a gene: 11. Per germline, CDR1 MNHEY and CDR2 SMNVEV (reference sequence). The CDR3 DNA reads TGTGCCAGCATGATGCGACAGGGAATGAAAAAACTGTTTTTT. This translates into CASMMRQGMKKLFF. Supplemented by reference TRBV27 and TRBJ1-4, the full variable domain reads EAQVTQNPRYLITVTGKKLTVTCSQNMNHEYMSWYRQDPGLGLRQIYYSMNVEVTDKGDVPEGYKVSRKEKRNFPLILESPSPNQTSLYFCASMMRQGMKKLFFGSGTQLSVL.

This clone has only a few counts. The V call is TRBV7-2, the J call TRBJ2-2; D ambiguous. V shed 5 bases and J shed 1 base, with 8 bases lying between them. Per germline, CDR1 SGHTA and CDR2 FQGNSA. This CDR3 has 14 residues. The CDR3 loop reads CASSVGKNTGELFF. The CDR3 nucleotides read TGTGCCAGCAGCGTTGGGAAGAACACCGGGGAGCTGTTTTTT.

The J gene is TRBJ1-2, the V gene TRBV2; D may be TRBD1 (6 bases). From germline, CDR1 is SNHLY and CDR2 FYNNEI. Trimming pared 6 bases from V and 6 bases from J, leaving 14 bases between. The CDR3 sequence is 13 residues long. Here the CDR3 reads CASSPDGGHGYTF. CDR3 nucleotide sequence: TGTGCCAGCAGCCCGGACGGGGGCCATGGCTACACCTTC.

This clone has more than one count but fewer than ten. V is TRBV10-3 and J is TRBJ2-7; D may be TRBD2 (6 bases). Germline assignment: CDR1 ENHRY and CDR2 SYGVKD. V lost 4 bases and J 4 bases, leaving 11 bases between the germline ends. The CDR3 totals 13 residues. As DNA, the CDR3 is TGTGCCATCAGTGTGGAGGGAGTTTACGAGCAGTACTTC. Its translation is CAISVEGVYEQYF.

The V gene is TRBV5-1, the J gene TRBJ1-5; the D is unclear. Germline V lookup: CDR1 SGHRS, CDR2 YFSETQ. The CDR3 consists of 15 residues. V dropped 4 bases and J dropped 4 bases, with 15 bases sitting between them. CDR3 region: CASSPSGRSNQPQHF. The CDR3 bases are TGCGCCAGCAGCCCCTCGGGGAGATCAAATCAGCCCCAGCATTTT.

This clone was detected only a few times. J is TRBJ2-7 and V is TRBV4-2; a possible D gene is TRBD1 (5 bases). V was clipped by 0 bases and J by 0 bases, with 6 bases between them. The CDR3 is made up of 14 amino acids. Germline CDR1 LGHNA, CDR2 YNFKEQ. The CDR3 coding sequence is TGTGCCAGCAGCCAAGACAGGGCCTCCTACGAGCAGTACTTC. This encodes CASSQDRASYEQYF.